This T cell receptor (beta chain) was identified during a study of human T cells and chemical hapten exposure. Study in general: Affected patients, primarily female, had alopecia areata, totalis or universalis.

Each CDR3 protein is one row after TCRdb ran MiXCR on the RACE reads. The sample lists 150,000 to 200,000 distinct CDR3 sequences, roughly 26% occurring once. Concerning this clonotype: The antigen is not known.

Time point defined: patch test 3, about 24 weeks after DPC sensitization. Stated treatment: therapeutic diphenylcyclopropenone sensitization with weekly scalp DPC. Total RNA came from unfractionated whole blood. Study observations and caveats: Expanded TCRs grouped into significantly more large CDR3 similarity clusters than controls produced.

The clonotype was recovered from a young woman with alopecia areata. Some clones in this sample may be carry-over from other donors' samples. The sequencing used whole blood, collected in connection with sensitization to the hapten diphenylcyclopropenone (DPC).

The CDR3 DNA is TGTGCCAGCAGCTTAACCGGTGGACAGGCTAACTATGGCTACACCTTC. Protein product: CASSLTGGQANYGYTF. The chain employs TRBV7-9 and TRBJ1-2, with 7 nucleotides matching TRBD1. Trimming at V came to 2 bases and at J to 0 bases, leaving 6 bases not matched to a gene. Per germline, CDR1 SEHNR and CDR2 FQNEAQ (reference sequence). The CDR3 is 16 residues long.